This T cell receptor beta chain was recovered during a study of metastatic and nonmetastatic thyroid tumors. Overall study context: Malignant thyroid and benign thyroid patients provided blood and tumor or nodule tissue whose repertoires were compared.

This CDR3 comprises 16 residues. CDR1 and CDR2 from the germline V gene are SGHTA and FQGTGA. Per the original methods: Across clinicopathological groups, CDR3 differences served as the basis for building a distant-metastasis classifier for papillary thyroid cancer. With MiXCR, TCRdb reprocessed the PCR reads. It is TCRdb's table, rather than the study itself, that gives the V and J calls and clone size. This sample carries tens of thousands of clones, around 17% of them seen once, and the ten largest clones take around 4%. With respect to this clone: Antigen specificity is unknown. Germline and junction disagree at one end, which may indicate a read error.

All patients reached thyroid surgery having received no treatment beforehand. Study-level results: The reported finding was significantly higher TCR beta diversity in malignant thyroid tumors relative to benign nodules, in blood and tumor.

Source material: blood. This chain links TRBV7-3 with TRBJ2-2, with TRBD1 as a possible D gene (6 bases). This clonotype was obtained from a female donor with papillary thyroid cancer or a benign thyroid nodule (not recorded which). Some clones in this sample may be carry-over from other donors' samples. The CDR3 here is CASSLSGTTYTGELFF. The CDR3 nucleotides are TGTGCCAGCAGCCTTTCCGGGACAACCTACACCGGCGAGCTGTTTTTT. The variable domain in full, with the rest retrieved from reference TRBV7-3 and TRBJ2-2, is GAGVSQTPSNKVTEKGKYVELRCDPISGHTALYWYRQSLGQGPEFLIYFQGTGAADDSGLPNDRFFAVRPEGSVSTLKIQRTERGDSAVYLCASSLSGTTYTGELFFGEGSRLTVL.